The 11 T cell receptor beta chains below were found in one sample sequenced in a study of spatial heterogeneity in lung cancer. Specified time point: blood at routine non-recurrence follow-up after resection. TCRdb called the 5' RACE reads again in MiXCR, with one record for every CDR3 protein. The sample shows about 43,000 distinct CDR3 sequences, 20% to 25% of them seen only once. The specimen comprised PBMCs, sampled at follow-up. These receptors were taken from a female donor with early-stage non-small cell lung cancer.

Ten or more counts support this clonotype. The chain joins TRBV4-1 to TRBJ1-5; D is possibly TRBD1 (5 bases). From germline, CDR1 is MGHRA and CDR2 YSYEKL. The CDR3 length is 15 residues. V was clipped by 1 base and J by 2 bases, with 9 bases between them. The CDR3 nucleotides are TGCGCCAGCAGCCAAGGGGGGGTTGGCAATCAGCCCCAGCATTTT. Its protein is CASSQGGVGNQPQHF.

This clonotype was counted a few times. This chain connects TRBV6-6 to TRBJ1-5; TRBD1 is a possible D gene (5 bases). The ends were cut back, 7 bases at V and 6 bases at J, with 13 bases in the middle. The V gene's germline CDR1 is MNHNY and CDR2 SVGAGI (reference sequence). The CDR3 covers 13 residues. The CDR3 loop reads CASTQEGPQPQHF. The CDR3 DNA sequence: TGTGCCAGCACCCAGGAGGGACCTCAGCCCCAGCATTTT.

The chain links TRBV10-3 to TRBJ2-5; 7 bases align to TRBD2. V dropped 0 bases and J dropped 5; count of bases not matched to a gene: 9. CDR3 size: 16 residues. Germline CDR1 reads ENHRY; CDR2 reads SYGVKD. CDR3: CAISESIGSGPETQYF. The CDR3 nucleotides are TGTGCCATCAGTGAGTCGATTGGTAGCGGGCCGGAGACCCAGTACTTC.

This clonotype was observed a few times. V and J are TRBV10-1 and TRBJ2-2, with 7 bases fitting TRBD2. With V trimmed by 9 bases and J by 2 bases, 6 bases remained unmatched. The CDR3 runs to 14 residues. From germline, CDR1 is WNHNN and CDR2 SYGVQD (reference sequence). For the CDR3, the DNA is TGCGCCAGTAAGAGCGGGATTAACACCGGGGAGCTGTTTTTT. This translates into CASKSGINTGELFF.

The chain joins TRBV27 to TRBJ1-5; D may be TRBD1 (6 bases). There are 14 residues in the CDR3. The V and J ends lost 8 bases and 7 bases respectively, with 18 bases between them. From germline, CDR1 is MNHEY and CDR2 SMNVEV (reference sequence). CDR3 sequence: CASGKQGSGQPQHF. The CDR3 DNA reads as TGTGCCAGCGGCAAACAGGGATCCGGGCAGCCCCAGCATTTT.

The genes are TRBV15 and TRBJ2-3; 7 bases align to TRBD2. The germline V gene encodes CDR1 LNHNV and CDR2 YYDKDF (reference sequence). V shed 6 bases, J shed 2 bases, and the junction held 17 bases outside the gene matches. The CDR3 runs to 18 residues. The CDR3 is CATREDLIGSGITDTQYF. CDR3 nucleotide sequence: TGTGCCACCAGGGAAGATCTAATCGGCAGCGGGATCACAGATACGCAGTATTTT.

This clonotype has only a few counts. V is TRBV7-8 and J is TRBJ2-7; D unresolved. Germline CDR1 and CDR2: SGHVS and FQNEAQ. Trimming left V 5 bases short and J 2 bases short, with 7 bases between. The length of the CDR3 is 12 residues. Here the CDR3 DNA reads TGTGCCAGCAGCCCCCCCCCCTACGAGCAGTACGTC. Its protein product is CASSPPPYEQYV.

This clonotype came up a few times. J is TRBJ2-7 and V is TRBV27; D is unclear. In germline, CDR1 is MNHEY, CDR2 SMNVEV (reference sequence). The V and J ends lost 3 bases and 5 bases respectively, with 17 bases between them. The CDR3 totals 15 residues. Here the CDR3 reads CASSFGHRVRNEQYF. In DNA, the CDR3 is TGTGCCAGCAGTTTTGGGCACCGGGTAAGGAACGAGCAGTACTTC.

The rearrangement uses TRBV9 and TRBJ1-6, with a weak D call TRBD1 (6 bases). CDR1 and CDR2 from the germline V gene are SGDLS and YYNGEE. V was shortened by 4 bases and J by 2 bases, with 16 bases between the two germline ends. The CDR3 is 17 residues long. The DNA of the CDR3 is TGTGCCAGCAGCTCCCACAGGGTTCGAACCTATAATTCACCCCTCCACTTT. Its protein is CASSSHRVRTYNSPLHF. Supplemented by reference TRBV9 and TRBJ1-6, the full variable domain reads DSGVTQTPKHLITATGQRVTLRCSPRSGDLSVYWYQQSLDQGLQFLIQYYNGEERAKGNILERFSAQQFPDLHSELNLSSLELGDSALYFCASSSHRVRTYNSPLHFGNGTRLTVT.

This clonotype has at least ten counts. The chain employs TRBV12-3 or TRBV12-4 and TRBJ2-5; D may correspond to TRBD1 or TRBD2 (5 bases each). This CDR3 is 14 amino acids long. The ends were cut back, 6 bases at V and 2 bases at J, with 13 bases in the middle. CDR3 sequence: CASRPGRTQETQYF. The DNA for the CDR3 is TGTGCCAGCAGACCGGGACGCACACAAGAGACCCAGTACTTC.

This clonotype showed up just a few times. The CDR3 protein is CAWALTSGYNEQFF. The CDR3, as DNA: TGTGCCTGGGCCCTGACTAGCGGGTACAATGAGCAGTTCTTC. The rearrangement links TRBV30 to TRBJ2-1; 10 nucleotides match TRBD2. With 5 bases clipped from V and 4 bases from J, the junction kept 5 bases outside the gene matches. The CDR3 covers 14 residues. Germline assignment: CDR1 GTSNPN and CDR2 SVGIG (reference sequence).